The rows below give T cell receptor beta chains drawn from one sample of a study of blood T cell repertoires in COVID-19. Using immunoSEQ multiplex PCR, the repertoire was profiled, and TCRdb retains in-frame clones only, with some absent. The sample lists around 88,000 clones; 90% to 95% were seen once. Sequencing used peripheral blood. These receptors all come from a man in his fifties or sixties with acute or convalescent COVID-19. CDR3s include the opening cysteine and the closing phenylalanine or tryptophan. The order of the fields is CDR3 DNA, CDR3 protein, clone size, V gene, D gene, J gene, CDR3 length. A D gene is named only where the DNA matches it firmly. Some rows mark clone size as missing; the rest say once, few, many or name a class of expanded clone.

CDR3nt: TGTGCCAGCAGTCAATACTATAGCGGAGCTGGGATCTCCTACAATGAGCAGTTCTTC
CDR3aa: CASSQYYSGAGISYNEQFF
abundance: NA
v_gene: TRBV27
d_gene: NA
j_gene: TRBJ2-1
len: 19

CDR3nt: TGTGCCAGCAGTTCGGTGGAGGTTTACGAGCAGTACTTC
CDR3aa: CASSSVEVYEQYF
abundance: NA
v_gene: TRBV6-5
d_gene: NA
j_gene: TRBJ2-7
len: 13

CDR3nt: TGTGCCAGCAGCCGACCGGACAGCGGGGAGCTGTTTTTT
CDR3aa: CASSRPDSGELFF
abundance: NA
v_gene: TRBV7-8
d_gene: NA
j_gene: TRBJ2-2
len: 13

CDR3nt: TGTGCCAGCAGTCAGGACAGGAACACCGGGGAGCTGTTTTTT
CDR3aa: CASSQDRNTGELFF
abundance: once
v_gene: TRBV6-5
d_gene: NA
j_gene: TRBJ2-2
len: 14

CDR3nt: TGTGCCAGCTCGTTTAGGACTGCGAACACCGGGGAGCTGTTTTTT
CDR3aa: CASSFRTANTGELFF
abundance: NA
v_gene: TRBV18
d_gene: NA
j_gene: TRBJ2-2
len: 15

CDR3nt: TGTGCCACCTCCCAGGGTTTGGAAAAACTGTTTTTT
CDR3aa: CATSQGLEKLFF
abundance: NA
v_gene: TRBV5-8
d_gene: NA
j_gene: TRBJ1-4
len: 12

CDR3nt: TGTGCCAGCAGCCTAGGGACTAGCTACGAGCAGTACTTC
CDR3aa: CASSLGTSYEQYF
abundance: NA
v_gene: TRBV11-2
d_gene: TRBD2
j_gene: TRBJ2-7
len: 13

CDR3nt: TGCGCCAGCAGCGACCCCGACGCGGGCGCTGAAGCTTTCTTT
CDR3aa: CASSDPDAGAEAFF
abundance: NA
v_gene: TRBV5-1
d_gene: NA
j_gene: TRBJ1-1
len: 14

CDR3nt: TGTGCCAGCAGCCCTAGCCCACAGGGTACCACCGGGGAGCTGTTTTTT
CDR3aa: CASSPSPQGTTGELFF
abundance: NA
v_gene: TRBV7-2
d_gene: NA
j_gene: TRBJ2-2
len: 16

CDR3nt: TGTGCCAGTAGGTCGGACACCTATCAGCCCCAGCATTTT
CDR3aa: CASRSDTYQPQHF
abundance: NA
v_gene: TRBV19
d_gene: NA
j_gene: TRBJ1-5
len: 13

CDR3nt: TGCGCCAGCAGCTTGGAGGGGACAGGCGTATCCAATGAGCAGTTCTTC
CDR3aa: CASSLEGTGVSNEQFF
abundance: NA
v_gene: TRBV5-1
d_gene: TRBD1
j_gene: TRBJ2-1
len: 16

CDR3nt: TGTGCCAGAAAATCGAGGACAGGGGAAAATTGGGTCACAGATACGCAGTATTTT
CDR3aa: CARKSRTGENWVTDTQYF
abundance: NA
v_gene: TRBV2
d_gene: TRBD1
j_gene: TRBJ2-3
len: 18

CDR3nt: TGTGCCAGCAGCGTGGGACTAGGTTGGGAGACCCAGTACTTC
CDR3aa: CASSVGLGWETQYF
abundance: NA
v_gene: TRBV2
d_gene: TRBD2
j_gene: TRBJ2-5
len: 14

CDR3nt: TGCGCCAGCAGCCAAGGACAGGGTTGGAACACTGAAGCTTTCTTT
CDR3aa: CASSQGQGWNTEAFF
abundance: NA
v_gene: TRBV4-3
d_gene: TRBD1
j_gene: TRBJ1-1
len: 15

CDR3nt: TGTGCCATCACCGGGACAGGTTCGGAAACTGAAGCTTTCTTT
CDR3aa: CAITGTGSETEAFF
abundance: NA
v_gene: TRBV10-3
d_gene: TRBD1
j_gene: TRBJ1-1
len: 14

CDR3nt: TGTGCCAGCAAGGGGACTAGCGGCACCGGGGAGCTGTTTTTT
CDR3aa: CASKGTSGTGELFF
abundance: NA
v_gene: TRBV6-5
d_gene: TRBD2
j_gene: TRBJ2-2
len: 14

CDR3nt: TGTGCCAGCAGCCTCCTACCGGCGGGAACAGCAGAAAAGACTGAAGCTTTCTTT
CDR3aa: CASSLLPAGTAEKTEAFF
abundance: NA
v_gene: TRBV11-2
d_gene: NA
j_gene: TRBJ1-1
len: 18

CDR3nt: TGTGCCAGTAGAACCGGGACAGGGTGGAATGAGCAGTTCTTC
CDR3aa: CASRTGTGWNEQFF
abundance: NA
v_gene: TRBV19
d_gene: TRBD1
j_gene: TRBJ2-1
len: 14

CDR3nt: TGCGCCAGCAGCTTGCAACCCCTCACAGGGTACTCCTACAATGAGCAGTTCTTC
CDR3aa: CASSLQPLTGYSYNEQFF
abundance: NA
v_gene: TRBV5-1
d_gene: NA
j_gene: TRBJ2-1
len: 18

CDR3nt: TGTGCCAGCAGCCAGACGCGGAGGCTTACGAAGCAGTACTTC
CDR3aa: CASSQTRRLTKQYF
abundance: NA
v_gene: TRBV14
d_gene: NA
j_gene: TRBJ2-7
len: 14

CDR3nt: TGTGCCAGTCGCCCGGGACTGGTTTACAATGAGCAGTTCTTC
CDR3aa: CASRPGLVYNEQFF
abundance: NA
v_gene: TRBV28
d_gene: NA
j_gene: TRBJ2-1
len: 14

CDR3nt: TGTGCCAGCAGCCAGGAGAGCTCCTACGAGCAGTACTTC
CDR3aa: CASSQESSYEQYF
abundance: NA
v_gene: TRBV3-1/TRBV3-2
d_gene: NA
j_gene: TRBJ2-7
len: 13

CDR3nt: TGTGCCAGCAGCCGGAGGGCCCAAGAGACCCAGTACTTC
CDR3aa: CASSRRAQETQYF
abundance: NA
v_gene: TRBV11-3
d_gene: NA
j_gene: TRBJ2-5
len: 13

CDR3nt: TGTGCCAGCAGTGACGGAGTGATAGCGCCCCTCCACTTT
CDR3aa: CASSDGVIAPLHF
abundance: NA
v_gene: TRBV6-6
d_gene: NA
j_gene: TRBJ1-6
len: 13

CDR3nt: TGTGCCAGCAGTGAACAGGGGAGCTCCTACAATGAGCAGTTCTTC
CDR3aa: CASSEQGSSYNEQFF
abundance: NA
v_gene: TRBV6-4
d_gene: TRBD1
j_gene: TRBJ2-1
len: 15

CDR3nt: TGTGCCAGCTCACGACAGGGGACGGATGGCTACACCTTC
CDR3aa: CASSRQGTDGYTF
abundance: NA
v_gene: TRBV18
d_gene: TRBD1
j_gene: TRBJ1-2
len: 13

CDR3nt: TGCAGCGTTGAACCAGGGGGCAATTCCGAGCAGTACTTC
CDR3aa: CSVEPGGNSEQYF
abundance: NA
v_gene: TRBV29-1
d_gene: TRBD1
j_gene: TRBJ2-7
len: 13

CDR3nt: TGTGCCAGCAGCCCACATGCAACTAATGAAAAACTGTTTTTT
CDR3aa: CASSPHATNEKLFF
abundance: once
v_gene: TRBV11-3
d_gene: NA
j_gene: TRBJ1-4
len: 14

CDR3nt: TGTGCCAGCATCGAGCGGGAATCAGTCCAGCAGTACTTC
CDR3aa: CASIERESVQQYF
abundance: NA
v_gene: TRBV2
d_gene: TRBD2
j_gene: TRBJ2-7
len: 13

CDR3nt: TGCGCCAGCAGCCAAGGGGTTAGCGGGAGTGGTTACAATGAGCAGTTCTTC
CDR3aa: CASSQGVSGSGYNEQFF
abundance: NA
v_gene: TRBV4-3
d_gene: TRBD2
j_gene: TRBJ2-1
len: 17

CDR3nt: TGTGCCAGCAGCTTCGGGGGTGGGGTAGTGCCCCAGCATTTT
CDR3aa: CASSFGGGVVPQHF
abundance: NA
v_gene: TRBV5-6
d_gene: NA
j_gene: TRBJ1-5
len: 14

CDR3nt: TGTGCCAGCAGTGCTCAAGCTTTCTTT
CDR3aa: CASSAQAFF
abundance: NA
v_gene: TRBV2
d_gene: NA
j_gene: TRBJ1-1
len: 9

CDR3nt: TGCAGCGGGACAGGGGAATTCCAAGAGACCCAGTACTTC
CDR3aa: CSGTGEFQETQYF
abundance: NA
v_gene: TRBV29-1
d_gene: TRBD1
j_gene: TRBJ2-5
len: 13

CDR3nt: TGTGCCAGCCGGGCGTCGCGGGGTTCAAGTTCACCCCTCCACTTT
CDR3aa: CASRASRGSSSPLHF
abundance: NA
v_gene: TRBV19
d_gene: NA
j_gene: TRBJ1-6
len: 15

CDR3nt: TGTGCCAGCAGCCCCGCTAGCTACATGCAGTTCTTC
CDR3aa: CASSPASYMQFF
abundance: few
v_gene: TRBV11-2
d_gene: NA
j_gene: TRBJ2-1
len: 12

CDR3nt: TGTGCCAGTAGTACTCCCTTGGGGGCGCGTATTGAAGCTTTCTTT
CDR3aa: CASSTPLGARIEAFF
abundance: NA
v_gene: TRBV19
d_gene: NA
j_gene: TRBJ1-1
len: 15

CDR3nt: TGTGCCAGCAGGGAAGCGGGACTCAACGAGCAGTACTTC
CDR3aa: CASREAGLNEQYF
abundance: once
v_gene: TRBV12-3/TRBV12-4
d_gene: TRBD2
j_gene: TRBJ2-7
len: 13

CDR3nt: TGTGCCAGCAGCCCGCCGACAGGCGCCTCTGGAAACACCATATATTTT
CDR3aa: CASSPPTGASGNTIYF
abundance: NA
v_gene: TRBV3-1/TRBV3-2
d_gene: NA
j_gene: TRBJ1-3
len: 16

CDR3nt: TGTGCCAGCAGTTACGGCGGGCCGGGTTTGAGATCCTACGAGCAGTACTTC
CDR3aa: CASSYGGPGLRSYEQYF
abundance: NA
v_gene: TRBV6-2/TRBV6-3
d_gene: NA
j_gene: TRBJ2-7
len: 17

CDR3nt: TGTGCCAGCAGTCAGCGGGAGGCCTACAATGAGCAGTTCTTC
CDR3aa: CASSQREAYNEQFF
abundance: NA
v_gene: TRBV6-5
d_gene: TRBD2
j_gene: TRBJ2-1
len: 14

CDR3nt: TGTGCCAGCAGCCCCCCCGTACAAGAGACCCAGTACTTC
CDR3aa: CASSPPVQETQYF
abundance: once
v_gene: TRBV11-3
d_gene: NA
j_gene: TRBJ2-5
len: 13

CDR3nt: TGCGCCAGCAGCCAAGACTCCCTCACCGGGGAGCTGTTTTTT
CDR3aa: CASSQDSLTGELFF
abundance: NA
v_gene: TRBV4-3
d_gene: NA
j_gene: TRBJ2-2
len: 14

CDR3nt: TGTGCCAGTAGTATAGGGACAGAATCGAATTCACCCCTCCACTTT
CDR3aa: CASSIGTESNSPLHF
abundance: once
v_gene: TRBV19
d_gene: NA
j_gene: TRBJ1-6
len: 15

CDR3nt: TGTGCCAGCAGTTTTGGGTTAGCGGGGTACAATGAGCAGTTCTTC
CDR3aa: CASSFGLAGYNEQFF
abundance: NA
v_gene: TRBV27
d_gene: TRBD2
j_gene: TRBJ2-1
len: 15

CDR3nt: TGTGCTAGCTCACGGGGTCCGAGGCGGGAGACCCAGTACTTC
CDR3aa: CASSRGPRRETQYF
abundance: few
v_gene: TRBV7-7
d_gene: NA
j_gene: TRBJ2-5
len: 14

CDR3nt: TGTGCCAGTAGTGGGACAGGGGGCCTCTATGGCTACACCTTC
CDR3aa: CASSGTGGLYGYTF
abundance: NA
v_gene: TRBV19
d_gene: TRBD1
j_gene: TRBJ1-2
len: 14

CDR3nt: TGCAGCGTTGAGAGAGGGGGTGGAGATACGCAGTATTTT
CDR3aa: CSVERGGGDTQYF
abundance: NA
v_gene: TRBV29-1
d_gene: NA
j_gene: TRBJ2-3
len: 13

CDR3nt: TGTGCCAGCAGCCTAGAACCCCGCAACAGGGCCGGTGGAAACACCATATATTTT
CDR3aa: CASSLEPRNRAGGNTIYF
abundance: NA
v_gene: TRBV7-2
d_gene: NA
j_gene: TRBJ1-3
len: 18

CDR3nt: TGTGCCAGCAGCTTTCGGGTAGGCAGGGCCGATAGGACTGAAGCTTTCTTT
CDR3aa: CASSFRVGRADRTEAFF
abundance: NA
v_gene: TRBV7-2
d_gene: NA
j_gene: TRBJ1-1
len: 17

CDR3nt: TGTGCCAGCTCCCTGCTACAGGGTCAAGAGACCCAGTACTTC
CDR3aa: CASSLLQGQETQYF
abundance: once
v_gene: TRBV18
d_gene: NA
j_gene: TRBJ2-5
len: 14

CDR3nt: TGTGCCAGCAGTTATGACAGCTTCTATGGCTACACCTTC
CDR3aa: CASSYDSFYGYTF
abundance: NA
v_gene: TRBV6-2/TRBV6-3
d_gene: NA
j_gene: TRBJ1-2
len: 13

CDR3nt: TGTGCCAGCAGCTTCGGACAGATATATGGCTACACCTTC
CDR3aa: CASSFGQIYGYTF
abundance: few
v_gene: TRBV7-9
d_gene: NA
j_gene: TRBJ1-2
len: 13

CDR3nt: TGCAGTGCCCCCCTAGGGGACACCATATATTTT
CDR3aa: CSAPLGDTIYF
abundance: few
v_gene: TRBV20-1
d_gene: NA
j_gene: TRBJ1-3
len: 11

CDR3nt: TGTGCCAGCAAGCCAGGGGGCGCCGGAGAGACCCAGTACTTC
CDR3aa: CASKPGGAGETQYF
abundance: NA
v_gene: TRBV28
d_gene: TRBD1
j_gene: TRBJ2-5
len: 14